The T cell receptor (beta chain) described here comes from a study of shared clonotypes between healthy human individuals. Trimming shortened V by 4 bases and J by 4 bases, and 4 bases separated the two germline ends. The germline gives CDR1 LNHDA, CDR2 SQIVND (reference sequence). There are 11 residues in the CDR3. Concerning this clone: At the DNA level, this CDR3 is encoded by other sequences in the same sample as well.

Data came from immunoSEQ multiplex PCR; TCRdb stores just in-frame clones and leaves some out. The sample gives about 2.1 million clones, 93% of which show up once; about 1.6% is in the top ten. Naive CD8 cells were CD45RO-negative, positively selected for CCR7, excluding terminally differentiated effector memory CD45RA+ cells. The V call is TRBV19, the J call TRBJ1-1; D unclear. This receptor was identified in a young man in good health. Some clones in this sample may be carry-over from other donors' samples. The sequenced material came from naive CD8+ T cells from PBMCs. CDR3 region: CASSRGTEAFF. CDR3 nucleotides: TGTGCCAGTAGTAGAGGCACTGAAGCTTTCTTT.